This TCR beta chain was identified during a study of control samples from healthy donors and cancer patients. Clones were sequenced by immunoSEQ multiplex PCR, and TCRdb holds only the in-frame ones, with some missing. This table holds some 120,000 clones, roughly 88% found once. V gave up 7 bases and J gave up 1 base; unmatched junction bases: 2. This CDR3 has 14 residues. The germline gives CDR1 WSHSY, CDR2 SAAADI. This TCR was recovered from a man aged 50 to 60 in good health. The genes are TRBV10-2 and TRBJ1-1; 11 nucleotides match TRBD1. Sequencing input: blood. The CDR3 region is CASKGQGGNTEAFF. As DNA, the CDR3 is TGCGCCAGCAAGGGACAGGGGGGGAACACTGAAGCTTTCTTT.